One sample yielded the 30 T cell receptor beta chains listed below, sequenced in a study of identical twins. In TCRdb, the 5' RACE reads were re-called with MiXCR into one record per CDR3 protein. The profile covers 300,000 to 350,000 distinct CDR3 sequences, with 9% to 15% appearing a single time and 7.2% taken by the ten largest. This sample also belongs to another study, concerning yellow fever vaccine responses in identical twins.

Sequences were obtained from CD8+ T cells sorted from blood. Every receptor here comes from a woman between 18 and 29 years old in good health.

The chain uses TRBV13 and TRBJ2-3, with 8 nucleotides matching TRBD1. Germline CDR1 is PRHDT and CDR2 is FYEKMQ (reference sequence). Trimming removed 6 bases from V and 4 bases from J; junction bases left unmatched: 21. The CDR3 is 19 residues long. In nucleotides, the CDR3 is TGTGCCAGCAGGACAGGGGTCGACACCCGGGAGTATGGGGCAGATACGCAGTATTTT. It is translated as CASRTGVDTREYGADTQYF. Filled out from reference TRBV13 and TRBJ2-3, the complete variable domain reads AAGVIQSPRHLIKEKRETATLKCYPIPRHDTVYWYQQGPGQDPQFLISFYEKMQSDKGSIPDRFSAQQFSDYHSELNMSSLELGDSALYFCASRTGVDTREYGADTQYFGPGTRLTVL.

This clonotype was seen more than once but under ten times. The rearrangement links TRBV27 to TRBJ2-3; weak D call: TRBD2 (6 bases). Germline values: CDR1 MNHEY, CDR2 SMNVEV (reference sequence). V was cut by 6 bases and J by 4 bases, with 17 bases left in between. The CDR3 has 15 amino acids. The CDR3 nucleotides are TGTGCCAGCAGCTCCGGGAGCCCCCGGGCAGATACGCAGTATTTT. Its protein is CASSSGSPRADTQYF.

This clonotype was detected once. Here the CDR3 DNA reads TGTGCCAGCAGCTTAGCGCGTGGGTGGGGTGGTATTGAGGCCTACAATGAGCAGTTCTTC. It specifies CASSLARGWGGIEAYNEQFF. V usage is TRBV11-1 and J usage is TRBJ2-1; no definite D call. The V gene lost 0 bases and the J gene lost 2 bases, with 23 bases spanning the gap. This CDR3 is built from 20 residues. Germline V gene lookup returns CDR1 SGHAT and CDR2 FQDESV (reference sequence).

This sequence joins TRBV4-1 and TRBJ1-4; D not resolved. The V end lost 4 bases, the J end lost 3 bases, and 15 bases lay between the germline ends. Germline V gene sequence: CDR1 MGHRA, CDR2 YSYEKL. The CDR3 is made up of 16 amino acids. The DNA for the CDR3 is TGCGCCAGCAGCCCCGAGTGGGTTGGAGCTAATGAAAAACTGTTTTTT. It encodes CASSPEWVGANEKLFF.

This clonotype was seen many times. The chain carries TRBV5-6 and TRBJ2-7; 9 nucleotides align to TRBD1. The CDR3 spans 14 residues. J gave up 3 bases and V 2 bases, and 3 bases lay outside the gene matches. CDR1 SGHDT and CDR2 YYEEEE come from the germline V gene. The CDR3 DNA reads TGTGCCAGCAGCTTAGGGACAGGGAACTACGAGCAGTACTTC. This gives the protein CASSLGTGNYEQYF.

This chain uses TRBV7-8 with TRBJ2-1; TRBD2 aligns across 8 bases. Germline loops: CDR1 SGHVS, CDR2 FQNEAQ. The junction had 5 bases not matched to a gene; V was cut back by 2 bases and J by 2 bases. This CDR3 is built from 16 residues. The CDR3: CASSLSSGSTYNEQFF. The CDR3 DNA reads TGTGCCAGCAGCTTATCAAGCGGGAGTACCTACAATGAGCAGTTCTTC.

The chain joins TRBV7-3 to TRBJ1-1; D is ambiguous. There are 13 residues in the CDR3. Trimming cost V 2 bases and J 7 bases, with 11 bases left between them. Germline CDR1 and CDR2: SGHTA and FQGTGA. DNA of the CDR3: TGTGCCAGCAGCTTAGAATCCGGGATTGAAGCTTTCTTT. Amino acid sequence: CASSLESGIEAFF.

The chain combines TRBV13 with TRBJ2-5; D remains unclear. Germline CDR1 is PRHDT and CDR2 is FYEKMQ (reference sequence). The V end lost 8 bases, the J end lost 2 bases, and 18 bases lay between the germline ends. CDR3 length: 15 residues. The chain's CDR3 is CASGLLSSGQETQYF. The CDR3 DNA follows: TGTGCCAGCGGCCTTCTTTCTAGTGGACAAGAGACCCAGTACTTC.

The CDR3 region is CASSMDNRYTDTQYF. The CDR3 DNA sequence: TGTGCCAGCAGTATGGACAATAGGTACACAGATACGCAGTATTTT. The chain recombines TRBV28 with TRBJ2-3, with D tentatively TRBD1 (5 bases). Deletions cut 5 bases from V and 2 bases from J, with 14 bases between. CDR3 length: 15 residues. Germline V CDR1 and CDR2: MDHEN, SYDVKM.

This clonotype came up many times. V and J are TRBV12-3 or TRBV12-4 and TRBJ2-5, with TRBD2 identical over 8 bases. Losses at the gene ends were 5 bases for V and 1 base for J; bases not matched to a gene: 15. The CDR3 totals 18 residues. CDR3 DNA: TGTGCCAGCAGTCTATTGGGGAGTAGCGGGAACCCCCAAGAGACCCAGTACTTC. Translation gives CASSLLGSSGNPQETQYF.

Only a few counts were recorded for this clonotype. The chain uses TRBV10-3 and TRBJ1-1, with a weak D call TRBD1 (5 bases). The germline V gene has CDR1 ENHRY and CDR2 SYGVKD. The ends were cut back, 6 bases at V and 0 bases at J, with 14 bases in the middle. There are 15 residues in the CDR3. Here the CDR3 reads CAIRDPGRMNTEAFF. CDR3 in DNA: TGTGCCATCAGGGATCCGGGACGAATGAACACTGAAGCTTTCTTT.

This clonotype was observed a few times. The gene calls are TRBV20-1 and TRBJ2-6; D may match TRBD1 or TRBD2 (5 bases each). This CDR3 spans 16 amino acids. The germline V and J ends were trimmed by 1 base and 0 bases, with 10 bases remaining between them. The germline CDR1 and CDR2 sequences are DFQATT and SNEGSKA (reference sequence). Written as DNA, the CDR3 is TGCAGTGCTAGAGTCGGTGGGGGCTCTGGGGCCAACGTCCTGACTTTC. This encodes CSARVGGGSGANVLTF.

This clonotype was counted only a few times. V gene TRBV12-3 or TRBV12-4 combines with J gene TRBJ2-2; the match to TRBD2 covers 11 bases. The CDR3 consists of 15 residues. The V segment lost 7 bases and the J segment 3 bases; nucleotides outside the gene matches: 4. Here the CDR3 reads CASNKLAGDTGELFF. In DNA, the CDR3 is TGTGCCAGCAACAAACTAGCGGGAGACACCGGGGAGCTGTTTTTT.

This clonotype was seen only a few times. V and J are TRBV5-1 and TRBJ2-1; TRBD1 agrees at 7 bases. The CDR3 runs 17 residues. Germline V gene sequence: CDR1 SGHRS, CDR2 YFSETQ. V lost 0 bases to trimming and J lost 8 bases; unmatched junction nucleotides: 14. The CDR3 is CASSLARETGIRDEQFF. The CDR3 DNA follows: TGCGCCAGCAGCTTGGCCAGGGAGACAGGGATCCGGGATGAGCAGTTCTTC. Full variable domain (outside the CDR3, taken from reference TRBV5-1 and TRBJ2-1): KAGVTQTPRYLIKTRGQQVTLSCSPISGHRSVSWYQQTPGQGLQFLFEYFSETQRNKGNFPGRFSGRQFSNSRSEMNVSTLELGDSALYLCASSLARETGIRDEQFFGPGTRLTVL.

This chain links TRBV7-8 with TRBJ2-1; TRBD1 is a possible D gene (7 bases). The V end lost 5 bases, the J end lost 0 bases, and 14 bases lay between the germline ends. The germline gives CDR1 SGHVS, CDR2 FQNEAQ. The CDR3 has 16 residues. The CDR3 here is CASSHAGQSSYNEQFF. The CDR3 bases are TGTGCCAGCAGCCATGCGGGACAGAGCTCCTACAATGAGCAGTTCTTC.

This chain links TRBV2 with TRBJ2-3, with 10 bases matching TRBD2. This CDR3 has 17 amino acids. Trimming removed 2 bases from V and 0 bases from J; junction bases left unmatched: 5. CDR1 is SNHLY and CDR2 is FYNNEI in the germline V gene. CDR3 loop: CASSEQLAGESTDTQYF. The CDR3 nucleotides read TGTGCCAGCAGTGAACAGCTAGCGGGGGAGAGCACAGATACGCAGTATTTT.

This clonotype has a count of ten or more. The rearrangement uses TRBV2 and TRBJ2-2; 10 nucleotides align to TRBD1. J gave up 5 bases and V 5 bases, and 5 bases lay outside the gene matches. CDR1 is SNHLY, CDR2 FYNNEI, per germline. The CDR3 contains 15 residues. CDR3 sequence reads: CASSPGQGFTGELFF. In DNA, the CDR3 is TGTGCCAGCAGTCCGGGACAGGGGTTTACCGGGGAGCTGTTTTTT.

The sample holds a few counts of this clonotype. The gene calls are TRBV20-1 and TRBJ2-7, with 9 bases fitting TRBD2. This CDR3 is built from 13 residues. Germline loops: CDR1 DFQATT, CDR2 SNEGSKA (reference sequence). Trimming took 6 bases from V and 4 from J; bases not matched to a gene: 7. CDR3 in DNA: TGCAGTGCCCCGACTAGCGGAGATTACGAGCAGTACTTC. Its translation is CSAPTSGDYEQYF.

The chain carries TRBV12-3 or TRBV12-4 and TRBJ1-4; D is undetermined. V shed 2 bases and J shed 0 bases, with 4 bases lying between them. This CDR3 region has 14 residues. This chain's CDR3 is CASSLFATNEKLFF. Written as DNA, the CDR3 is TGTGCCAGCAGTTTATTTGCAACTAATGAAAAACTGTTTTTT.

The table lists this clonotype with a few counts. CDR3 amino acids: CATSSGQGEIEKLFF. The CDR3, as DNA: TGTGCCACCAGCAGCGGACAGGGGGAAATAGAAAAACTGTTTTTT. The chain couples TRBV15 to TRBJ1-4; 10 positions match TRBD1. The CDR3 is 15 residues long. The germline V gene has CDR1 LNHNV and CDR2 YYDKDF (reference sequence). Losses at the gene ends were 3 bases for V and 8 bases for J; bases not matched to a gene: 6. The full variable domain, its missing parts supplied by reference TRBV15 and TRBJ1-4, is DAMVIQNPRYQVTQFGKPVTLSCSQTLNHNVMYWYQQKSSQAPKLLFHYYDKDFNNEADTPDNFQSRRPNTSFCFLDIRSPGLGDTAMYLCATSSGQGEIEKLFFGSGTQLSVL.

This clonotype showed up many times. The chain carries TRBV4-1 and TRBJ2-7; tentatively, D is TRBD1 (6 bases). Germline loops: CDR1 MGHRA, CDR2 YSYEKL. The CDR3 length is 15 residues. Trimming removed 0 bases at V and 0 bases at J, with 9 bases between. The CDR3 DNA is TGCGCCAGCAGCCAAGAGCAGGGGAGCTCCTACGAGCAGTACGTC. The encoded protein is CASSQEQGSSYEQYV.

This clonotype was seen ten or more times. The V and J genes are TRBV3-1 and TRBJ1-1, with TRBD1 matching 7 bases. Per the germline V gene, CDR1 is LGHDT and CDR2 is YNNKEL (reference sequence). V was pared by 4 bases and J by 7 bases, with 9 bases of the junction left unmatched. There are 14 residues in the CDR3. DNA for the CDR3: TGTGCCAGCAGCCTCCGTGACAGGGCCTTTGAAGCTTTCTTT. This gives the protein CASSLRDRAFEAFF. The full variable domain, with the rest looked up from reference TRBV3-1 and TRBJ1-1, is DTAVSQTPKYLVTQMGNDKSIKCEQNLGHDTMYWYKQDSKKFLKIMFSYNNKELIINETVPNRFSPKSPDKAHLNLHINSLELGDSAVYFCASSLRDRAFEAFFGQGTRLTVV.

This clonotype was seen only a few times. This chain uses TRBV11-2 with TRBJ2-7, with 8 bases that match TRBD1. This CDR3 has 15 residues. The V and J ends lost 5 bases and 2 bases, in that order; junction bases with no gene match: 8. The germline gives CDR1 SGHAT, CDR2 FQNNGV. The CDR3 sequence: CASSPWTGIPYEQYF. CDR3 nucleotide sequence: TGTGCCAGCAGCCCTTGGACAGGGATACCCTACGAGCAGTACTTC. Using reference TRBV11-2 and TRBJ2-7 for the parts outside the CDR3, the full variable domain is EAGVAQSPRYKIIEKRQSVAFWCNPISGHATLYWYQQILGQGPKLLIQFQNNGVVDDSQLPKDRFSAERLKGVDSTLKIQPAKLEDSAVYLCASSPWTGIPYEQYFGPGTRLTVT.

The rearrangement joins TRBV13 to TRBJ2-3; unclear D gene. The CDR3 is 15 residues long. Germline assignment: CDR1 PRHDT and CDR2 FYEKMQ (reference sequence). The V end lost 4 bases, the J end lost 0 bases, and 11 bases lay between the germline ends. The CDR3 loop reads CASSSNQPSTDTQYF. CDR3 in DNA: TGTGCCAGCAGCTCAAATCAACCTAGCACAGATACGCAGTATTTT.

The CDR3 nucleotides read TGTGCCAGCAGCCGAGCAGGGGGACTAGATACGCAGTATTTT. Protein: CASSRAGGLDTQYF. The gene calls are TRBV7-9 and TRBJ2-3; possibly TRBD1 for D (7 bases). From germline, CDR1 is SEHNR and CDR2 FQNEAQ (reference sequence). V lost 5 bases to trimming and J lost 5 bases, with 14 bases between them. This CDR3 region has 14 residues.

The J gene is TRBJ1-2, the V gene TRBV15, with TRBD1 matching over 7 bases. The germline V gene has CDR1 LNHNV and CDR2 YYDKDF (reference sequence). This CDR3 spans 16 amino acids. V trimming: 5 bases; J trimming: 6 bases; junction bases outside the gene matches: 15. The CDR3 region is CATSPHVRGTDHGYTF. For the CDR3, the DNA is TGTGCCACCAGCCCCCATGTAAGAGGGACAGATCATGGCTACACCTTC.

CDR3 nucleotides: TGTGCCAGCAGCCCCTGGACAGGGGCGGGGAATGAGCAGTTCTTC. Protein product: CASSPWTGAGNEQFF. This chain joins TRBV7-9 and TRBJ2-1, with 9 positions matching TRBD1. Per the germline V gene, CDR1 is SEHNR and CDR2 is FQNEAQ (reference sequence). This CDR3 is 15 amino acids long. V shed 5 bases and J 7 bases; nucleotides not matched to a gene: 9.

This clonotype was observed a few times. The V and J genes are TRBV12-3 or TRBV12-4 and TRBJ2-1; 8 bases map to TRBD2. V shed 6 bases, J shed 4 bases, and the junction held 8 bases outside the gene matches. The CDR3 has 15 residues. The DNA for the CDR3 is TGTGCCAGCAGCCCGACTAGCGCGGCATACAATGAGCAGTTCTTC. Translated: CASSPTSAAYNEQFF.

V and J are TRBV28 and TRBJ2-3; TRBD2 matches 8 bases. V shed 2 bases and J 0 bases; nucleotides not matched to a gene: 7. This CDR3 spans 17 amino acids. CDR1 MDHEN and CDR2 SYDVKM come from the germline V gene. The CDR3 region has the DNA TGTGCCAGCAGTTTACCACTAGCGGAGCTCAGCACAGATACGCAGTATTTT. As protein: CASSLPLAELSTDTQYF.

The rearrangement joins TRBV27 to TRBJ2-3; 14 bases are a match to TRBD2. V shed 2 bases, J shed 4 bases, and the junction held 2 bases outside the gene matches. CDR1 is MNHEY and CDR2 is SMNVEV in the germline V gene (reference sequence). The CDR3 extends over 16 amino acids. This chain's CDR3 is CASSLMGLAGADTQYF. The CDR3, as DNA: TGTGCCAGCAGTTTAATGGGACTAGCGGGGGCAGATACGCAGTATTTT.